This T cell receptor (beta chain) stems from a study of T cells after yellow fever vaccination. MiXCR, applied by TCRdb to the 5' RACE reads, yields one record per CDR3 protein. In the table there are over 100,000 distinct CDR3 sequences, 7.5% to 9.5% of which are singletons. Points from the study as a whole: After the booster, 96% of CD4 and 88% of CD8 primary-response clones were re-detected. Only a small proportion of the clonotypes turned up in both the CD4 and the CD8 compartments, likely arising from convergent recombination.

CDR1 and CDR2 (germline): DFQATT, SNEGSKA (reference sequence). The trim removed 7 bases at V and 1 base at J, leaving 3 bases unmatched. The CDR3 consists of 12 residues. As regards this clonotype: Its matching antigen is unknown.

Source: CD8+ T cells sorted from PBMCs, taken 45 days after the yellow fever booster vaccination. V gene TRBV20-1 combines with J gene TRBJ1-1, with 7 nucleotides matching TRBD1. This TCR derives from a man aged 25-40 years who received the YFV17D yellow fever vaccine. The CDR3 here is CSDRGRNTEAFF. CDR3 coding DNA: TGCAGTGACAGGGGTCGGAACACTGAAGCTTTCTTT.